Shown below are 17 T cell receptor beta chains from a single sample sequenced in a study of blood T cell repertoires in COVID-19. The method was immunoSEQ multiplex PCR; TCRdb's version includes in-frame clones alone and lacks a portion of them. The profile covers about 160,000 clones, with around 83% appearing a single time and 10% to 15% taken by the ten largest. The material sequenced was peripheral blood. Every receptor here comes from a man aged 70 or older who had recovered from COVID-19.

The chain employs TRBV7-8 and TRBJ2-3; tentatively, D is TRBD1 (5 bases). V lost 3 bases to trimming and J lost 6 bases, with 13 bases between them. This CDR3 contains 14 residues. CDR1 SGHVS and CDR2 FQNEAQ come from the germline V gene. The CDR3 region has the DNA TGTGCCAGCAGCTTTCGCAGGGTAGGCGATACGCAGTATTTT. The encoded protein is CASSFRRVGDTQYF.

This clone was recorded only once. The J gene is TRBJ1-1, the V gene TRBV5-1; 9 nucleotides match TRBD1. The CDR3 contains 15 residues. Germline V gives CDR1 SGHRS, CDR2 YFSETQ. Trimming removed 7 bases from V and 0 bases from J; junction bases left unmatched: 7. The CDR3 nucleotides read TGCGCCAGCGGAAGGACAGGGGCGATGAACACTGAAGCTTTCTTT. This sequence encodes CASGRTGAMNTEAFF. Looking up the rest from reference TRBV5-1 and TRBJ1-1 gives the full variable domain: KAGVTQTPRYLIKTRGQQVTLSCSPISGHRSVSWYQQTPGQGLQFLFEYFSETQRNKGNFPGRFSGRQFSNSRSEMNVSTLELGDSALYLCASGRTGAMNTEAFFGQGTRLTVV.

This sequence joins TRBV5-6 and TRBJ1-2; tentatively, D is TRBD1 (6 bases). The V gene lost 2 bases and the J gene lost 8 bases, with 19 bases spanning the gap. Germline V gene sequence: CDR1 SGHDT, CDR2 YYEEEE. The CDR3 is 15 amino acids. The CDR3 spells CASSFLTGTPRGYTF. Written as DNA, the CDR3 is TGTGCCAGCAGCTTTCTAACCGGGACACCTCGCGGCTACACCTTC.

This rearrangement joins TRBV30 to TRBJ2-1; maybe TRBD1 (5 bases). Germline V gene data show CDR1 as GTSNPN and CDR2 as SVGIG (reference sequence). V was trimmed by 5 bases and J by 6 bases, leaving 11 bases between them. The CDR3 length is 12 residues. The CDR3 loop is CAWQGLRNEQFF. The CDR3 bases are TGTGCCTGGCAGGGTCTGCGCAATGAGCAGTTCTTC.

The rearrangement uses TRBV3-1 (or the pseudogene TRBV3-2) and TRBJ2-1, with D hard to call. CDR1 and CDR2 from the germline V gene are LGHDT and YNNKEL (reference sequence). The V end lost 2 bases, the J end lost 7 bases, and 6 bases lay between the germline ends. This CDR3 has 12 amino acids. This CDR3 reads CASSQWLNEQFF. The DNA for the CDR3 is TGTGCCAGCAGCCAATGGCTGAATGAGCAGTTCTTC.

This clone was recorded once. The gene calls are TRBV10-1 and TRBJ2-3; 13 bases match TRBD2. V was pared by 2 bases and J by 4 bases, with 9 bases of the junction left unmatched. Germline V gene data show CDR1 as WNHNN and CDR2 as SYGVQD (reference sequence). There are 18 residues in the CDR3. CDR3 sequence: CASSETSGRVQDADTQYF. CDR3 in DNA: TGCGCCAGCAGTGAGACTAGCGGGAGGGTGCAGGACGCAGATACGCAGTATTTT.

The CDR3 reads CASSLLGNEQFF. CDR3 in DNA: TGTGCCAGCAGCCTACTAGGGAATGAGCAGTTCTTC. The V call is TRBV3-1 (or the pseudogene TRBV3-2), the J call TRBJ2-1; possible D gene TRBD2, 5 bases. The V gene's germline CDR1 is LGHDT and CDR2 YNNKEL (reference sequence). V lost 4 bases and J lost 7, with 8 bases in between. The CDR3 runs 12 residues.

This chain uses TRBV12-3 or TRBV12-4 with TRBJ2-1, with unresolved D. Trimming took off 3 bases at V and 10 bases at J, with 7 bases between the two ends. This CDR3 is built from 11 residues. The CDR3 DNA reads as TGTGCCAGCAGTTTTGCGGTGGAGCAGTTCTTC. Translating it yields CASSFAVEQFF.

The chain couples TRBV15 to TRBJ1-1; 7 bases match TRBD1. V was pared by 1 base and J by 6 bases, with 11 bases of the junction left unmatched. Germline lookup yields CDR1 LNHNV and CDR2 YYDKDF (reference sequence). CDR3 length equals 16 residues. CDR3 nucleotides: TGTGCCACCAGCAGAGGTAATACAGGGGAGTTGGCTGAAGCTTTCTTT. This encodes CATSRGNTGELAEAFF.

The CDR3 region has the DNA TGCAGTGCTAGTGTGAGCGGGAGATTAGACGAGCAGTACTTC. The encoded protein is CSASVSGRLDEQYF. The chain uses TRBV20-1 and TRBJ2-7; TRBD2 matches at 8 bases. CDR1 and CDR2 (germline): DFQATT, SNEGSKA (reference sequence). CDR3 length: 14 amino acids. V shed 3 bases and J 5 bases; nucleotides not matched to a gene: 9.

This sequence joins TRBV15 and TRBJ1-5; TRBD1 is a possible D gene (5 bases). V was clipped by 4 bases and J by 1 base, with 23 bases between them. Germline values: CDR1 LNHNV, CDR2 YYDKDF (reference sequence). This CDR3 is 19 amino acids long. The CDR3 DNA is TGTGCCACCAGCAACCGGGACTCCATCTCGTCACCAAGCAATCAGCCCCAGCATTTT. It is translated as CATSNRDSISSPSNQPQHF.

The V gene is TRBV24-1, the J gene TRBJ1-4; D perhaps matches TRBD1 (5 bases). Trimming shortened V by 4 bases and J by 14 bases, and 13 bases separated the two germline ends. Germline V lookup: CDR1 KGHDR, CDR2 SFDVKD. CDR3 length: 12 amino acids. CDR3 bases: TGTGCCACCAGTGACACTCAGGGATTGCTGTTTTTT. Translating it yields CATSDTQGLLFF.

This sequence joins TRBV5-1 and TRBJ2-3; D possibly corresponds to TRBD1 (6 bases). Trimming left V 4 bases short and J 0 bases short, with 15 bases between. This CDR3 is built from 16 residues. Germline V lookup: CDR1 SGHRS, CDR2 YFSETQ. The CDR3 protein is CASSRPEDSSTDTQYF. The DNA for the CDR3 is TGCGCCAGCAGCCGCCCCGAGGACAGCAGCACAGATACGCAGTATTTT.

This CDR3 is CSVAQEVFNEQFF. As DNA, the CDR3 is TGCAGCGTTGCGCAGGAAGTATTCAATGAGCAGTTCTTC. The chain carries TRBV29-1 and TRBJ2-1; D ambiguous. Germline V CDR1 and CDR2: SQVTM, ANQGSEA. V lost 4 bases and J 6 bases, leaving 13 bases between the germline ends. The CDR3 loop spans 13 amino acids.

This clone was detected a few times. The chain carries TRBV19 and TRBJ1-5; no firm D call. CDR1 is LNHDA, CDR2 SQIVND, per germline (reference sequence). V was pared by 0 bases and J by 2 bases, with 5 bases between. This CDR3 region has 14 residues. The DNA for the CDR3 is TGTGCCAGTAGTATAGATCCAGGCAATCAGCCCCAGCATTTT. Translated: CASSIDPGNQPQHF.

The chain combines TRBV3-1 (or the pseudogene TRBV3-2) with TRBJ2-2; TRBD2 matches 9 bases. The germline V gene encodes CDR1 LGHDT and CDR2 YNNKEL (reference sequence). The CDR3 is 15 amino acids. Trimming at V came to 3 bases and at J to 5 bases, leaving 4 bases not matched to a gene. For the CDR3, the DNA is TGTGCCAGCAGCCACGGGCGGGAGGGAACCGGGGAGCTGTTTTTT. This translates into CASSHGREGTGELFF.

V usage is TRBV7-2 and J usage is TRBJ2-7, with TRBD1 identical over 8 bases. Germline assignment: CDR1 SGHTA and CDR2 FQGNSA. The ends lost 4 bases at V and 4 bases at J; junction bases unmatched: 12. The CDR3 is made up of 16 amino acids. CDR3 nucleotides: TGTGCCAGCAGCTCTCCTATTAAGACAGGGGTGTACGAGCAGTACTTC. Its protein is CASSSPIKTGVYEQYF.